A selection of T cell receptor beta chains follows, all from one sample in a study of glioma-infiltrating T cells after dendritic cell vaccination. Assay used: immunoSEQ multiplex PCR; TCRdb lists only in-frame clones, some missing. The table includes 80,000 to 100,000 clones, 65% to 85% detected once. This specimen consisted of blood, obtained after dendritic cell vaccination. Receptors were obtained from a human donor with glioblastoma. The CDR3 runs from the conserved cysteine through the conserved F or W. A D gene is named only where the DNA matches it firmly. Clone size is shown for a subset of rows, as once, few, many or a class of expanded clone.

>TRBJ2-2|few|.|TRBV7-3
CASSLSGLATGELFF
TGTGCCAGCAGCCTTTCGGGACTCGCTACCGGGGAGCTGTTTTTT
>TRBJ1-5|.|.|TRBV28
CASRQVAGNQPQHF
TGTGCCAGCAGACAGGTGGCGGGCAATCAGCCCCAGCATTTT
>TRBJ1-6|.|.|TRBV6-6
CASSFDSYNSPLHF
TGTGCCAGCAGTTTCGACAGCTATAATTCACCCCTCCACTTT
>TRBJ1-4|once|.|TRBV27
CASSGHRTTNEKLFF
TGTGCCAGCAGTGGACACAGAACAACTAATGAAAAACTGTTTTTT
>TRBJ1-3|few|TRBD1|TRBV2
CAIGQGNTIYF
TGTGCCATAGGACAGGGGAACACCATATATTTT
>TRBJ2-6|.|.|TRBV6-5
CASSYGSSGANVLTF
TGTGCCAGCAGTTACGGGAGCTCTGGGGCCAACGTCCTGACTTTC
>TRBJ1-1|.|TRBD1|TRBV2
CASSSDRVTEAFF
TGTGCCAGCAGTTCTGACAGGGTGACTGAAGCTTTCTTT
>TRBJ2-7|.|TRBD2|TRBV5-1
CASSLAGGASFYEQYF
TGCGCCAGCAGCTTGGCGGGGGGGGCTTCGTTTTACGAGCAGTACTTC
>TRBJ1-1|once|TRBD1|TRBV19
CAIKQGPVAFF
TGTGCCATTAAACAGGGGCCCGTAGCTTTCTTT
>TRBJ2-7|.|.|TRBV6-5
CASSYSGGASQYEQYF
TGTGCCAGCAGTTACTCGGGCGGGGCTTCCCAGTACGAGCAGTACTTC
>TRBJ2-7|.|TRBD2|TRBV7-9
CASSPGLAGYEQYF
TGTGCCAGCAGTCCGGGACTAGCGGGGTACGAGCAGTACTTC
>TRBJ2-2|.|TRBD1|TRBV5-1
CASSLPAQGDPGELFF
TGCGCCAGCAGCTTGCCGGCCCAGGGGGACCCCGGGGAGCTGTTTTTT
>TRBJ2-7|.|TRBD2|TRBV2
CASSEGHRLASDEQYF
TGTGCCAGCAGTGAAGGGCACCGACTAGCGTCAGACGAGCAGTACTTC
>TRBJ2-3|.|TRBD2|TRBV25-1
CASSAAGGGGLTDTQYF
TGTGCCAGCAGTGCCGCGGGAGGAGGGGGACTCACAGATACGCAGTATTTT
>TRBJ1-2|.|TRBD1|TRBV28
CASSGTGERGYGYTF
TGTGCCAGCAGTGGAACAGGGGAGAGGGGCTATGGCTACACCTTC
>TRBJ1-2|once|TRBD1|TRBV19
CATTIRQGRSPLNYGYTF
TGTGCCACTACCATCCGACAGGGACGATCGCCTTTAAACTATGGCTACACCTTC
>TRBJ2-1|.|TRBD2|TRBV5-1
CASFPGGGVAAEQFF
TGCGCCAGCTTCCCAGGCGGGGGAGTTGCCGCTGAGCAGTTCTTC
>TRBJ2-7|once|.|TRBV5-1
CASSLNARVGEQYF
TGCGCCAGCAGCTTGAACGCTCGGGTAGGCGAGCAGTACTTC
>TRBJ2-7|few|TRBD2|TRBV4-1
CASSRQETSVSYEQYF
TGCGCCAGCAGCCGTCAGGAGACTAGCGTATCCTACGAGCAGTACTTC
>TRBJ1-1|.|TRBD1|TRBV28
CASSFSGGALGAFF
TGTGCCAGCAGTTTTTCAGGGGGCGCGCTCGGAGCTTTCTTT
>TRBJ1-5|.|TRBD1|TRBV28
CASTLRGGGFNQPQHF
TGTGCCAGCACCCTGAGAGGGGGCGGCTTCAATCAGCCCCAGCATTTT
>TRBJ2-7|once|TRBD1|TRBV19
CASSRGQGSSYEQYF
TGTGCCAGTAGTAGGGGACAGGGATCCTCCTACGAGCAGTACTTC
>TRBJ2-3|.|TRBD2|TRBV4-1
CASSQVPSGGLLGTDTQYF
TGCGCCAGCAGCCAAGTCCCTAGCGGGGGGCTCCTAGGCACAGATACGCAGTATTTT
>TRBJ2-1|.|TRBD2|TRBV6-5
CASRLTSGGPNEQFF
TGTGCCAGCAGACTAACTAGCGGGGGGCCCAATGAGCAGTTCTTC
>TRBJ2-7|.|TRBD2|TRBV7-2
CASSLVAGGTYEQYF
TGTGCCAGCAGCTTGGTAGCGGGGGGGACCTACGAGCAGTACTTC
>TRBJ1-4|.|TRBD1|TRBV7-9
CASSLDWDRGGNEKLFF
TGTGCCAGCAGCTTAGATTGGGACAGGGGGGGAAATGAAAAACTGTTTTTT
>TRBJ1-1|.|.|TRBV6-5
CASVQYSEAFF
TGTGCCAGCGTTCAGTATTCTGAAGCTTTCTTT
>TRBJ2-3|.|TRBD1|TRBV19
CASSTRLGQDYTDTQYF
TGTGCCAGTAGTACACGACTCGGACAGGATTACACAGATACGCAGTATTTT
>TRBJ1-4|few|.|TRBV19
CASRAVPNEKLFF
TGTGCCAGTAGAGCGGTTCCCAATGAAAAACTGTTTTTT
>TRBJ2-5|.|.|TRBV18
CASSPGLLGETQYF
TGTGCCAGCTCACCAGGACTCCTTGGGGAGACCCAGTACTTC
>TRBJ2-7|.|TRBD2|TRBV19
CASNPRGTSGYEQYF
TGTGCCAGTAACCCCCGGGGGACTAGCGGCTACGAGCAGTACTTC
>TRBJ1-4|.|TRBD1|TRBV28
CASRQGANEKLFF
TGTGCCAGTCGACAGGGCGCTAATGAAAAACTGTTTTTT
>TRBJ2-4|few|.|TRBV27
CASSPWDTGNIQYF
TGTGCCAGCAGTCCCTGGGACACCGGGAACATTCAGTACTTC
>TRBJ2-3|.|.|TRBV5-1
CASSRGSQDQGTQYF
TGCGCCAGCAGCCGAGGTTCACAGGATCAGGGTACGCAGTATTTT
>TRBJ1-5|.|.|TRBV27
CASRPAGGRGNQPQHF
TGTGCCAGCAGACCAGCGGGGGGGAGAGGCAATCAGCCCCAGCATTTT
>TRBJ1-1|few|.|TRBV6-5
CASSELTANTEAFF
TGTGCCAGCAGTGAATTGACAGCGAACACTGAAGCTTTCTTT
>TRBJ1-1|.|.|TRBV6-5
CASSYSPLTGSTEAFF
TGTGCCAGCAGTTACTCCCCACTTACCGGGAGCACTGAAGCTTTCTTT
>TRBJ1-2|.|.|TRBV4-1
CASSQTEALNYGYTF
TGCGCCAGCAGCCAGACAGAGGCCCTTAACTATGGCTACACCTTC
>TRBJ1-4|few|.|TRBV5-5
CASSFGGANEKLFF
TGTGCCAGCAGCTTCGGCGGGGCTAATGAAAAACTGTTTTTT
>TRBJ2-7|.|.|TRBV29-1
CSAGSGSYEQYF
TGCAGCGCTGGTAGCGGTTCCTACGAGCAGTACTTC
>TRBJ1-4|few|TRBD1|TRBV7-3
CASRWDRNEKLFF
TGTGCCAGCAGATGGGACAGGAATGAAAAACTGTTTTTT
>TRBJ1-3|.|.|TRBV7-2
CASSLGLSGNTIYF
TGTGCCAGCAGCTTAGGACTCTCTGGAAACACCATATATTTT
>TRBJ1-4|.|.|TRBV7-8
CASSQRGGVTGEKLFF
TGTGCCAGCAGCCAAAGGGGCGGGGTGACGGGTGAAAAACTGTTTTTT
>TRBJ2-7|.|.|TRBV7-3
CASSLRPFYEQYF
TGTGCCAGCAGCTTAAGGCCATTCTACGAGCAGTACTTC
>TRBJ2-3|few|TRBD2|TRBV30
CAWSVLAGGYSTDTQYF
TGTGCCTGGAGTGTCCTAGCGGGTGGATATAGCACAGATACGCAGTATTTT
>TRBJ1-2|.|TRBD1|TRBV28
CASSQTGVYGYTF
TGTGCCAGCAGCCAAACAGGGGTCTATGGCTACACCTTC
>TRBJ2-7|.|TRBD1|TRBV30
CAWSRTGYHEQYF
TGTGCCTGGAGCCGGACAGGGTATCACGAGCAGTACTTC
>TRBJ1-2|once|TRBD1|TRBV4-2
CASSLGGTGDSDGYTF
TGTGCCAGCAGTCTTGGCGGGACAGGGGACTCGGATGGCTACACCTTC
>TRBJ2-7|.|TRBD2|TRBV7-6
CASSQGLGYEQYF
TGTGCCAGCAGCCAAGGACTAGGCTACGAGCAGTACTTC
>TRBJ1-1|once|.|TRBV25-1
CASSSTGSLLKAFF
TGTGCCAGCAGTTCTACAGGGTCGCTACTTAAAGCTTTCTTT
>TRBJ2-5|.|.|TRBV6-5
CASSYTGTWETQYF
TGTGCCAGCAGTTACACCGGGACATGGGAGACCCAGTACTTC
>TRBJ2-2|once|.|TRBV5-1
CASYPRATTGELFF
TGCGCCAGCTACCCCAGGGCGACCACCGGGGAGCTGTTTTTT
>TRBJ1-2|.|.|TRBV25-1
CASSEYFSDTYGYTF
TGTGCCAGCAGTGAATATTTTAGTGATACCTATGGCTACACCTTC
>TRBJ1-1|.|TRBD1|TRBV6-5
CASRGTGSTEAFF
TGTGCCAGCAGGGGGACAGGGTCCACTGAAGCTTTCTTT
>TRBJ2-5|.|TRBD2|TRBV18
CASSPRGQRGIPPYQETQYF
TGTGCCAGCTCACCACGGGGGCAGCGGGGGATACCACCCTACCAAGAGACCCAGTACTTC
>TRBJ2-1|.|.|TRBV7-8
CASSRQSNNEQFF
TGTGCCAGCAGCCGACAGAGCAACAATGAGCAGTTCTTC
>TRBJ2-7|.|.|TRBV29-1
CSVLPGSKYTYEQYF
TGCAGCGTTCTTCCAGGGTCGAAATATACCTACGAGCAGTACTTC
>TRBJ2-3|.|.|TRBV6-5
CASRRADRTDTQYF
TGTGCCAGCAGGAGAGCGGACCGCACAGATACGCAGTATTTT
>TRBJ2-7|.|TRBD1|TRBV2
CASSPLTGKTSYEQYF
TGTGCCAGCAGTCCCTTGACAGGGAAGACCTCCTACGAGCAGTACTTC